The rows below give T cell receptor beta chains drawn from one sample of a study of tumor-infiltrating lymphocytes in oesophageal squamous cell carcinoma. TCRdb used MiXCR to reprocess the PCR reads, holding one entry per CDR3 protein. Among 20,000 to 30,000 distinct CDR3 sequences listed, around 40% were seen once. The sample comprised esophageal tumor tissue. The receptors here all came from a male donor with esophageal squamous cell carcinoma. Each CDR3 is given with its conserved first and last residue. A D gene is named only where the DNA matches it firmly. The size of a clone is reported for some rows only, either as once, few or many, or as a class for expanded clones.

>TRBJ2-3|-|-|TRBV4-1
CASSQDPPRSGSTDTQYF
TGCGCCAGCAGCCAAGACCCCCCGAGAAGCGGGAGCACAGATACGCAGTATTTT
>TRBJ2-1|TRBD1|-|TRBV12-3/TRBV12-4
CASSFFQGAYNEQFF
TGTGCCAGCAGTTTCTTTCAGGGGGCCTACAATGAGCAGTTCTTC
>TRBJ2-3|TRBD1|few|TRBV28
CASSRDRGWTDTQYF
TGTGCCAGCAGTCGGGACAGGGGTTGGACAGATACGCAGTATTTT
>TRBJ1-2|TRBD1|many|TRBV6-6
CASSYLGTGDNYGYTF
TGTGCCAGCAGTTACCTGGGGACAGGGGATAACTATGGCTACACCTTC
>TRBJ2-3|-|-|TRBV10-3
CAISAQDTQYF
TGTGCCATCAGTGCGCAGGATACGCAGTATTTT
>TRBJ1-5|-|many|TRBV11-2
CASSFDTHQPQHF
TGTGCCAGCAGCTTCGACACCCATCAGCCCCAGCATTTT
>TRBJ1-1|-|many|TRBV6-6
CASSYSTAQGEAFF
TGTGCCAGCAGTTACTCGACCGCCCAGGGAGAAGCTTTCTTT
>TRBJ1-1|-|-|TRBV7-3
CASRFTTGTQAFF
TGTGCCAGCAGGTTCACCACAGGAACACAAGCTTTCTTT
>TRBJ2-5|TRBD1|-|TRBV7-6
CASSLGPGGRETQYF
TGTGCCAGCAGCTTAGGTCCAGGGGGCAGGGAGACCCAGTACTTC
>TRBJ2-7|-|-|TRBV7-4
CASSFVNRPYEQYF
TGTGCCAGCAGCTTCGTCAACAGGCCGTACGAGCAGTACTTC
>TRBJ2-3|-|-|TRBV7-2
CASSYTATQDTQYF
TGTGCCAGCAGCTACACAGCGACGCAAGATACGCAGTATTTT
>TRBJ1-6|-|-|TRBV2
CAQQRRDTYNSPLHF
TGTGCTCAACAGCGAAGAGATACCTATAATTCACCCCTCCACTTT
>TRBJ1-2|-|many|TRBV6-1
CASSGSVASGYTF
TGTGCCAGCAGTGGTTCGGTCGCTTCAGGCTACACCTTC
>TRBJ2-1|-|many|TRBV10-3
CAISGTTDDKQFF
TGTGCCATCAGTGGGACGACGGATGATAAGCAGTTCTTC
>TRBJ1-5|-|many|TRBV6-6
CASSYSMAKDQPQHF
TGTGCCAGCAGTTACTCTATGGCAAAGGATCAGCCCCAGCATTTT
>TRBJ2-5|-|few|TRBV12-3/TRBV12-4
CASSLGLQETQYF
TGTGCCAGCAGTTTAGGACTTCAAGAGACCCAGTACTTC
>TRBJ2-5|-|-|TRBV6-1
CASSEGSIYF
TGTGCCAGCAGTGAGGGAAGCATTTACTTC
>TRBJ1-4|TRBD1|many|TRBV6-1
CASRKDRGREKLFF
TGTGCCAGCAGGAAGGACAGGGGGCGAGAAAAACTGTTTTTT
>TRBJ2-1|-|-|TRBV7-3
CASSSGAYNEQFF
TGTGCCAGCAGCTCAGGGGCGTACAATGAGCAGTTCTTC
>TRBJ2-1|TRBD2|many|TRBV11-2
CASSLGSGGMDYNEQFF
TGTGCCAGCAGCTTGGGAAGCGGGGGGATGGACTACAATGAGCAGTTCTTC
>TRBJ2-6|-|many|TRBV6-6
CASSYLPGRGANVLTF
TGTGCCAGCAGTTACTTACCAGGCAGGGGGGCCAACGTCCTGACTTTC
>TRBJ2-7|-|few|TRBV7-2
CASSSGAYEQYF
TGTGCCAGCAGTTCCGGAGCCTACGAGCAGTACTTC
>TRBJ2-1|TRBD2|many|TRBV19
CASSVSHPTSGRSYNEQFF
TGTGCCAGTAGTGTCTCGCACCCTACTAGCGGGAGATCCTACAATGAGCAGTTCTTC
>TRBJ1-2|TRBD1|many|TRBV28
CASSSVGTGVYGYTF
TGTGCCAGCAGTAGTGTCGGGACAGGGGTATATGGCTACACCTTC
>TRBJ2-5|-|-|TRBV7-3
CASSMQREETQYF
TGTGCCAGCAGCATGCAGAGAGAAGAGACCCAGTACTTC
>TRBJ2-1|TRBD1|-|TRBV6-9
CASRVGTGSLYNEQFF
TGTGCCAGCAGGGTCGGGACAGGGTCCCTCTACAATGAGCAGTTCTTC
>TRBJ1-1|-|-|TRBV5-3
CASSPLWGNMNTEAFF
TGTGCCAGCAGCCCTTTGTGGGGGAACATGAACACTGAAGCTTTCTTT
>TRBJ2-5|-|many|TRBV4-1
CASSSGYGEETQYF
TGCGCCAGCAGCAGTGGCTACGGGGAAGAGACCCAGTACTTC
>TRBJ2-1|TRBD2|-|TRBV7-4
CASSPGLVSNEQFF
TGTGCCAGCAGCCCGGGACTAGTGAGCAATGAGCAGTTCTTC
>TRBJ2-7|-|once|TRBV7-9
CASTFQNISGTLPYEQYF
TGTGCCAGCACCTTTCAAAACATATCCGGGACGTTGCCCTACGAGCAGTACTTC
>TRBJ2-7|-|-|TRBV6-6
CASSYTALRGSEQYF
TGTGCCAGCAGTTACACGGCCCTCAGGGGTAGCGAGCAGTACTTC
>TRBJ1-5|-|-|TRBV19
CAIGRGLSNQPQHF
TGTGCCATTGGACGGGGCCTTAGCAATCAGCCCCAGCATTTT